The rows below give T cell receptor beta chains drawn from one sample of a study of T cell repertoires in cytomegalovirus infection. TCRdb fed the reads into MiXCR, producing one record per CDR3 protein. The sample lists hundreds of thousands of distinct CDR3 sequences, around 24% occurring once. Sequencing input: CD8+ T cells from PBMCs. Receptors originate from a human donor in good health (CMV status not recorded). Some clones in this sample may be carry-over from other donors' samples. CDR3s include the opening cysteine and the closing phenylalanine or tryptophan. A D gene is named only where the DNA matches it firmly. Clone size is shown for a subset of rows, as once, few, many or a class of expanded clone.

j_call clone_size v_call d_call cdr3_aa cdr3_nt
TRBJ2-1 few TRBV11-1 TRBD2 CASSLRRGGRDEQFF TGTGCCAGCAGCTTAAGGCGGGGGGGCCGGGATGAGCAGTTCTTC
TRBJ1-1 few TRBV2 NA CASSDIAEAFF TGTGCCAGCAGTGACATCGCTGAAGCTTTCTTT
TRBJ1-1 few TRBV7-8 TRBD1 CASSLARQGITEAFF TGTGCCAGCAGCTTAGCGAGACAGGGTATCACTGAAGCTTTCTTT
TRBJ2-3 many TRBV7-2 NA CASSLWPGTSTDTQYF TGTGCCAGCAGCTTATGGCCGGGGACTAGCACAGATACGCAGTATTTT
TRBJ2-3 many TRBV7-8 NA CASSLAVKSTDTQYF TGTGCCAGCAGCTTAGCGGTAAAGAGCACAGATACGCAGTATTTT
TRBJ1-4 NA TRBV20-1 TRBD1 CSAGETGTNEKLFF TGCAGTGCTGGAGAGACAGGGACTAATGAAAAACTGTTTTTT
TRBJ2-3 few TRBV12-3/TRBV12-4 TRBD2 CASRGTSGALGTQYF TGTGCCAGCAGAGGGACTAGCGGAGCCCTGGGTACGCAGTATTTT
TRBJ2-7 NA TRBV7-9 TRBD1 CASSGRSPGQIVQYF TGTGCCAGCAGCGGCCGGTCTCCGGGACAGATTGTGCAGTACTTC
TRBJ2-7 many TRBV12-3/TRBV12-4 NA CASSPGGLSYEQYF TGTGCCAGCAGCCCCGGGGGACTGTCCTACGAGCAGTACTTC
TRBJ2-1 many TRBV28 TRBD2 CASSSTSGDPNEQFF TGTGCCAGCAGTTCGACTAGCGGGGACCCCAATGAGCAGTTCTTC
TRBJ2-7 few TRBV6-2/TRBV6-3 TRBD1 CASTETTDRASREQYF TGTGCCAGCACCGAAACTACGGACAGGGCCTCTAGGGAGCAGTACTTC
TRBJ1-1 few TRBV19 TRBD1 CASSKPDRAGTEAFF TGTGCCAGTAGTAAACCGGACAGGGCAGGCACTGAAGCTTTCTTT
TRBJ1-1 many TRBV5-1 TRBD1 CASSLAGTGAVFPEAFF TGCGCCAGCAGCTTGGCCGGGACAGGAGCGGTGTTTCCTGAAGCTTTCTTT
TRBJ2-5 few TRBV12-3/TRBV12-4 NA CASSFVAGAYQETQYF TGTGCCAGCAGTTTTGTCGCGGGGGCGTACCAAGAGACCCAGTACTTC
TRBJ2-1 many TRBV7-6 NA CASSFGNEQFF TGTGCCAGCAGCTTCGGGAATGAGCAGTTCTTC
TRBJ1-5 few TRBV7-9 NA CASSPGPSGSNQPQHF TGTGCCAGCAGCCCGGGACCTTCTGGTAGCAATCAGCCCCAGCATTTT
TRBJ2-5 many TRBV7-9 NA CASSQGTSETQYF TGTGCCAGCAGTCAGGGGACGAGCGAGACCCAGTACTTC
TRBJ2-7 NA TRBV29-1 TRBD2 CSVVAGGRGHEQYF TGCAGCGTTGTGGCCGGAGGGAGGGGCCACGAGCAGTACTTC
TRBJ1-2 NA TRBV13 NA CASSLGGGRQNYGYTF TGTGCCAGCAGCTTAGGCGGGGGACGTCAGAACTATGGCTACACCTTC
TRBJ2-6 NA TRBV7-7 TRBD1 CASSPSTGARSGANVLTF TGTGCTAGCAGCCCCTCGACAGGGGCCCGCTCTGGGGCCAACGTCCTGACTTTC
TRBJ2-5 many TRBV20-1 NA CSAREIPLGGQETQYF TGCAGTGCTAGAGAGATCCCCCTGGGGGGACAAGAGACCCAGTACTTC
TRBJ2-1 NA TRBV14 TRBD2 CASSQLGGALTEQFF TGTGCCAGCAGCCAGCTCGGGGGGGCCTTGACTGAGCAGTTCTTC
TRBJ2-2 NA TRBV9 NA CASSVVGNTGELFF TGTGCCAGCAGCGTAGTTGGTAACACCGGGGAGCTGTTTTTT
TRBJ1-1 NA TRBV7-9 NA CASSSPKGVDTEAFF TGTGCCAGCAGCTCTCCGAAGGGGGTGGACACTGAAGCTTTCTTT
TRBJ1-1 NA TRBV5-5 TRBD1 CASSLSWTGGIGTEAFF TGTGCCAGCAGCTTGTCGTGGACAGGGGGCATAGGCACTGAAGCTTTCTTT
TRBJ2-1 few TRBV7-4 NA CASSFIENEQFF TGTGCCAGCAGCTTCATAGAGAATGAGCAGTTCTTC
TRBJ2-3 many TRBV10-3 TRBD1 CAISEQGTGSGTDTQYF TGTGCCATCAGTGAGCAGGGGACAGGATCTGGCACAGATACGCAGTATTTT
TRBJ2-3 few TRBV7-3 NA CASGVTGGPADTQYF TGTGCCAGCGGTGTGACGGGGGGCCCCGCAGATACGCAGTATTTT
TRBJ2-5 NA TRBV2 NA CASSEVPLRGHETQYF TGTGCCAGCAGTGAAGTACCCCTTCGAGGGCATGAGACCCAGTACTTC
TRBJ2-5 NA TRBV2 NA CASSEGLSVFQETQYF TGTGCCAGCAGTGAAGGTCTCAGCGTTTTCCAAGAGACCCAGTACTTC
TRBJ2-3 few TRBV5-1 NA CASRPPQVGPTTDTQYF TGCGCCAGCCGACCTCCCCAAGTGGGCCCAACCACAGATACGCAGTATTTT
TRBJ2-2 NA TRBV7-2 NA CASSYGGFGELFF TGTGCCAGCAGCTACGGTGGATTCGGGGAGCTGTTTTTT
TRBJ1-1 many TRBV7-8 NA CASTSPGYTEAFF TGTGCCAGCACATCTCCAGGGTACACTGAAGCTTTCTTT
TRBJ2-1 few TRBV6-5 NA CASSYSAPAGHRYNEQFF TGTGCCAGCAGTTACTCGGCCCCAGCAGGGCACCGCTACAATGAGCAGTTCTTC
TRBJ2-2 NA TRBV6-2/TRBV6-3 TRBD1 CASSYSRGQGSNTGELFF TGTGCCAGCAGTTACTCGAGGGGGCAGGGGTCGAACACCGGGGAGCTGTTTTTT
TRBJ2-1 NA TRBV5-1 TRBD2 CANSPGLAPYNEQFF TGCGCCAACAGCCCCGGACTAGCTCCCTACAATGAGCAGTTCTTC
TRBJ2-1 many TRBV11-2 NA CASRPNREPNNEQFF TGTGCCAGCAGGCCGAACAGAGAGCCAAACAATGAGCAGTTCTTC
TRBJ2-5 NA TRBV10-3 NA CATREEPETQYF TGTGCCACCAGGGAAGAACCGGAGACCCAGTACTTC
TRBJ1-1 few TRBV15 TRBD1 CATSRDRGLNTEAFF TGTGCCACCAGCAGGGACAGGGGCCTGAACACTGAAGCTTTCTTT
TRBJ2-1 few TRBV7-3 TRBD2 CASSLAGGGYEQFF TGTGCCAGCAGCTTAGCGGGGGGAGGGTATGAGCAGTTCTTC
TRBJ2-3 NA TRBV4-2 TRBD2 CASSQGERGGRDTQYF TGTGCCAGCAGCCAAGGCGAACGGGGGGGCCGAGATACGCAGTATTTT
TRBJ1-5 NA TRBV5-1 NA CASSELDGNQPQHF TGCGCCAGCAGCGAGTTGGACGGCAATCAGCCCCAGCATTTT
TRBJ1-1 NA TRBV12-3/TRBV12-4 TRBD1 CASNRGQGNTEAFF TGTGCCAGCAACCGGGGACAGGGGAACACTGAAGCTTTCTTT
TRBJ1-2 NA TRBV29-1 NA CSAEGTRYGYTF TGCAGCGCTGAAGGGACCCGCTATGGCTACACCTTC
TRBJ1-1 NA TRBV19 NA CASSILGGRTEAFF TGTGCCAGTAGTATACTCGGGGGACGGACTGAAGCTTTCTTT